This record looks at one T cell receptor (beta chain) sequence and its context. Its antigen remains unidentified. This specimen comes from a study of shared clonotypes between healthy human individuals. Study as a whole: There were three CD4 naive, three CD4 memory, two CD8 naive and one CD8 memory plates per donor. Study outcomes and limitations: It was observed that roughly 5% of naive CD4 clonotypes were shared across a handful of donors.

The data were produced by immunoSEQ multiplex PCR, yet TCRdb's version contains in-frame clones alone and is incomplete. The sample has around 700,000 clones, about 74% seen once; the top ten hold more than 1.5%. The CDR3 is 15 amino acids. Trimming took 2 bases from V and 1 from J, leaving 10 bases between them. CDR1 SGHNT and CDR2 YYREEE come from the germline V gene (reference sequence). This clonotype was obtained from a woman under 40 in good health. The V gene is TRBV5-4, the J gene TRBJ2-1; no reliable D call. Sequencing used memory CD4+ T cells sorted from blood. Subset described: CD45RA-negative fraction. In nucleotides, the CDR3 is TGTGCCAGCAGCTTTGCCAGGCAATCCTACAATGAGCAGTTCTTC. As protein: CASSFARQSYNEQFF.